The TCR beta chain described here comes from a study of blood T cell repertoires in COVID-19. Study summary: Whether acute or convalescent, the COVID-19 samples came from the United States, Italy and Spain. The analysed material was cDNA or gDNA that came from T cells, B-cell-depleted T cells, or PBMCs.

The protocol was immunoSEQ multiplex PCR, while the TCRdb copy is restricted to in-frame clones and leaves out a portion. The sample yields tens of thousands of clones, about four fifths seen once. This CDR3 has 15 residues. The V and J ends lost 5 bases and 0 bases, in that order; junction bases with no gene match: 4. CDR1 and CDR2 (germline): MNHEY, SVGAGI. The sequence was collected from an older man with acute or convalescent COVID-19. The J gene is TRBJ1-2, the V gene TRBV6-5; 9 bases align to TRBD1. Sequenced material: peripheral blood. DNA of the CDR3: TGTGCCAGCAGTAGCCGGACAGGGGCTAACTATGGCTACACCTTC. Its translation is CASSSRTGANYGYTF.